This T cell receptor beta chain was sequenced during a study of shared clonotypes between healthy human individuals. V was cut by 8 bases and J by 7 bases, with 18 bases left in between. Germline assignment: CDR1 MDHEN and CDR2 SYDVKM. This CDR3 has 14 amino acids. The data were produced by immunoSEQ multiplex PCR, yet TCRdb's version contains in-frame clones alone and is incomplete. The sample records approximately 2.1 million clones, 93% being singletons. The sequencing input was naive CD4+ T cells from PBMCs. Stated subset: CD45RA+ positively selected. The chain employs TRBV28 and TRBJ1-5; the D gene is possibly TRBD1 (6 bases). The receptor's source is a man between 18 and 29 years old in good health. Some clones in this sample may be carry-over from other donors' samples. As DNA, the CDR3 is TGTGCCAGCTCATGGGGGGCGGGAGTCCAGCCCCAGCATTTT. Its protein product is CASSWGAGVQPQHF.